The 15 T cell receptor beta chains below come from one sample, sequenced in a study of PD-1 blockade in mismatch repair-deficient tumors. Some clones are missing from TCRdb's copy, which holds only in-frame ones; the method was immunoSEQ multiplex PCR. The repertoire holds approximately 50,000 clones, with over 65% as singletons. Here the sequenced sample was peripheral blood, taken 4 weeks after starting pembrolizumab. These receptors were collected from an adult with mismatch repair-deficient cancer.

The J gene is TRBJ1-1, the V gene TRBV27, with D perhaps TRBD1 (6 bases). Looked up from germline, CDR1 is MNHEY and CDR2 is SMNVEV (reference sequence). This CDR3 region has 14 residues. V was shortened by 3 bases and J by 5 bases, with 13 bases between the two germline ends. The CDR3 spells CASSLGGAATEAFF. The CDR3 nucleotides are TGTGCCAGCAGTTTGGGGGGCGCCGCGACTGAAGCTTTCTTT.

The chain employs TRBV5-1 and TRBJ2-3; perhaps TRBD1 as D (5 bases). The germline V gene encodes CDR1 SGHRS and CDR2 YFSETQ. Trimming cost V 3 bases and J 0 bases, with 11 bases left between them. The CDR3 length is 15 residues. CDR3 in amino acids: CASSSSRVSTDTQYF. CDR3 DNA: TGCGCCAGCAGCTCCAGCAGGGTTAGCACAGATACGCAGTATTTT.

This chain joins TRBV19 and TRBJ2-6, with 9 bases fitting TRBD1. From germline, CDR1 is LNHDA and CDR2 SQIVND (reference sequence). V lost 5 bases and J lost 0; bases outside the gene matches: 8. CDR3 length equals 18 residues. The CDR3: CASSLTGTGSSGANVLTF. In DNA, the CDR3 is TGTGCCAGTAGTTTAACCGGGACAGGGTCCTCTGGGGCCAACGTCCTGACTTTC.

This clone has only a few counts. The V gene is TRBV11-2, the J gene TRBJ2-7; D not certain. Trimming stripped 0 bases from V and 2 bases from J, with 17 bases between. This CDR3 has 17 residues. CDR1 is SGHAT, CDR2 FQNNGV, per germline. The CDR3 coding sequence is TGTGCCAGCAGCTTAGACCTCGCCTCGGACGTCCCCTACGAGCAGTACTTC. Protein sequence: CASSLDLASDVPYEQYF.

The chain couples TRBV5-8 to TRBJ1-3; D may be TRBD1 (5 bases). CDR1 SGHTS and CDR2 YDEGEE come from the germline V gene. V lost 2 bases to trimming and J lost 3 bases, with 12 bases between them. The CDR3 is made up of 15 amino acids. The CDR3 DNA reads as TGTGCCAGCAGCTTTGGCAGGGATATTGGAAACACCATATATTTT. This sequence encodes CASSFGRDIGNTIYF.

V gene TRBV19 combines with J gene TRBJ2-6; D might be TRBD2 (6 bases). Trimming cost V 7 bases and J 0 bases, with 13 bases left between them. The CDR3 covers 16 residues. Germline CDR1 is LNHDA and CDR2 is SQIVND (reference sequence). Here the CDR3 DNA reads TGTGCCAGTACCAGCGCGGGGTCCTCTGGGGCCAACGTCCTGACTTTC. Amino acids: CASTSAGSSGANVLTF. The full variable domain, in which reference TRBV19 and TRBJ2-6 provide the parts outside the CDR3, is DGGITQSPKYLFRKEGQNVTLSCEQNLNHDAMYWYRQDPGQGLRLIYYSQIVNDFQKGDIAEGYSVSREKKESFPLTVTSAQKNPTAFYLCASTSAGSSGANVLTFGAGSRLTVL.

The chain is built from TRBV7-9 and TRBJ2-7; 8 bases are a match to TRBD2. J was trimmed by 6 bases and V by 3 bases; bases with no gene match: 10. The CDR3 is 15 amino acids. From germline, CDR1 is SEHNR and CDR2 FQNEAQ (reference sequence). The CDR3 spells CASSFKRGSFTEQYF. The CDR3, as DNA: TGTGCCAGCAGCTTCAAGCGGGGGTCCTTTACCGAGCAGTACTTC.

This clone was detected only once. The V call is TRBV4-2, the J call TRBJ2-1; TRBD1 matches 7 bases. Trimming at V came to 0 bases and at J to 4 bases, leaving 21 bases not matched to a gene. Per germline, CDR1 LGHNA and CDR2 YNFKEQ. The CDR3 totals 21 residues. CDR3 nucleotides: TGTGCCAGCAGCCAAGATTCCTGGAATCTCCCCGGGGACAGCGCGTACAATGAGCAGTTCTTC. Translated: CASSQDSWNLPGDSAYNEQFF.

The chain has TRBV4-1 and TRBJ1-5; the D is unclear. V lost 0 bases and J 0 bases, leaving 12 bases between the germline ends. CDR3 length: 17 amino acids. Germline assignment: CDR1 MGHRA and CDR2 YSYEKL. The CDR3 bases are TGCGCCAGCAGCCAAGATCCGGGTCCAGATAGCAATCAGCCCCAGCATTTT. Translating gives CASSQDPGPDSNQPQHF.

This clone was picked up a small number of times. This rearrangement joins TRBV4-3 to TRBJ2-1, with 8 nucleotides matching TRBD2. Trimming took 2 bases from V and 12 from J; bases not matched to a gene: 6. CDR1 is LGHNA, CDR2 YSLEER, per germline. This CDR3 has 13 residues. This chain's CDR3 is CASSQTPGTRQFF. The CDR3 nucleotides are TGCGCCAGCAGCCAAACCCCTGGGACTAGGCAGTTCTTC.

The chain has TRBV5-1 and TRBJ1-5, with a weak D call TRBD1 (5 bases). Germline lookup yields CDR1 SGHRS and CDR2 YFSETQ. The CDR3 totals 15 residues. Deletions cut 0 bases from V and 0 bases from J, with 7 bases between. CDR3 region: CASSLAGNSNQPQHF. The CDR3 DNA sequence: TGCGCCAGCAGCTTGGCAGGGAATAGCAATCAGCCCCAGCATTTT.

This rearrangement joins TRBV4-2 to TRBJ2-4, with 8 nucleotides matching TRBD1. This CDR3 region has 15 residues. In germline, CDR1 is LGHNA, CDR2 YNFKEQ. With 0 bases clipped from V and 9 bases from J, the junction kept 7 bases outside the gene matches. CDR3 sequence: CASSQDGDRRSIQYF. The CDR3 coding sequence is TGTGCCAGCAGCCAAGATGGGGACAGGCGCAGCATTCAGTACTTC.

In this sample, this clone turned up once. The chain has TRBV7-2 and TRBJ1-1; tentative D call: TRBD1 (5 bases). Trimming stripped 5 bases from V and 2 bases from J, with 9 bases between. The CDR3 contains 13 residues. Germline values: CDR1 SGHTA, CDR2 FQGNSA. CDR3 in amino acids: CASSLQVNTEAFF. The CDR3, as DNA: TGTGCCAGCAGCCTACAGGTCAACACTGAAGCTTTCTTT.

The V and J genes are TRBV5-4 and TRBJ2-5; possibly TRBD2 for D (7 bases). The V end lost 0 bases, the J end lost 5 bases, and 14 bases lay between the germline ends. Germline lookup yields CDR1 SGHNT and CDR2 YYREEE (reference sequence). The CDR3 sequence is 15 residues long. Written as DNA, the CDR3 is TGTGCCAGCAGCTTGGCCAAAGGGGGGGTGGAGACCCAGTACTTC. It yields the protein CASSLAKGGVETQYF.

V gene TRBV6-5 combines with J gene TRBJ1-3; D uncertain. CDR1 and CDR2 from the germline V gene are MNHEY and SVGAGI. This CDR3 contains 16 residues. V was pared by 4 bases and J by 0 bases, with 13 bases between. The CDR3 sequence is CASSFLGLSSGNTIYF. CDR3 coding DNA: TGTGCCAGCAGTTTCTTGGGGTTGAGCTCTGGAAACACCATATATTTT.